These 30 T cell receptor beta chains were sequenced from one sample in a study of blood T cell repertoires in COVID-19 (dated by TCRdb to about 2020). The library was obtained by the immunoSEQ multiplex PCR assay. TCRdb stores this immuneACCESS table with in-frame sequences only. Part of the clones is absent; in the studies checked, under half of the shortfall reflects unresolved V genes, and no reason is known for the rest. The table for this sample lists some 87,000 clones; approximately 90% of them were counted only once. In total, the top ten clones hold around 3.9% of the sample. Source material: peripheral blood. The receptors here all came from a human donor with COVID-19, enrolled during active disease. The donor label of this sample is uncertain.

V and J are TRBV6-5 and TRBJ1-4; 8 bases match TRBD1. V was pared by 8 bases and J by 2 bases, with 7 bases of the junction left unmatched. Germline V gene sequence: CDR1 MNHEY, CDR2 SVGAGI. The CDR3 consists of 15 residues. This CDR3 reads CASGPTGATNEKLFF. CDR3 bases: TGTGCCAGCGGACCGACAGGGGCGACTAATGAAAAACTGTTTTTT.

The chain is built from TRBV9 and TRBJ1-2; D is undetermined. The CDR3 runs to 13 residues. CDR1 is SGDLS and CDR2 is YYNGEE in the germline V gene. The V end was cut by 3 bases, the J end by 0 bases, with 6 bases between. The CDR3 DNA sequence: TGTGCCAGCAGCGCCCAGGCTAACTATGGCTACACCTTC. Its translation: CASSAQANYGYTF.

CDR3 loop: CASSLQSTGNTIYF. The CDR3 coding sequence is TGTGCCAGTAGTTTACAGTCGACTGGAAACACCATATATTTT. The chain couples TRBV19 to TRBJ1-3, with unresolved D. This CDR3 has 14 residues. Germline V lookup: CDR1 LNHDA, CDR2 SQIVND (reference sequence). Trimming removed 5 bases at V and 2 bases at J, with 10 bases between.

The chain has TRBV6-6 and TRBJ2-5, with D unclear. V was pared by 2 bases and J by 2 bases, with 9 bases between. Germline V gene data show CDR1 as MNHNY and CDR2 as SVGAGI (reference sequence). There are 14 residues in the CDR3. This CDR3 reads CASSYQAPQETQYF. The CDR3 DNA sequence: TGTGCCAGCAGTTACCAGGCACCTCAAGAGACCCAGTACTTC.

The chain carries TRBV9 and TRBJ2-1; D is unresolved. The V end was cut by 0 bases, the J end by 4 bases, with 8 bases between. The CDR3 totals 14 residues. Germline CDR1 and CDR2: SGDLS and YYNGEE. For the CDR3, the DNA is TGTGCCAGCAGCGTAGTTGGTCGGTACAATGAGCAGTTCTTC. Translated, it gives CASSVVGRYNEQFF.

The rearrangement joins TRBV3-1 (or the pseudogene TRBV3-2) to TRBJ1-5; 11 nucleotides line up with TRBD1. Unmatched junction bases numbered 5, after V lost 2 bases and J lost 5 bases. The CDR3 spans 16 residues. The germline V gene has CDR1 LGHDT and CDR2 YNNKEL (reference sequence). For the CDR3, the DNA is TGTGCCAGCAGCCAAACCGGGACAGGGGGAGATCAGCCCCAGCATTTT. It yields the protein CASSQTGTGGDQPQHF.

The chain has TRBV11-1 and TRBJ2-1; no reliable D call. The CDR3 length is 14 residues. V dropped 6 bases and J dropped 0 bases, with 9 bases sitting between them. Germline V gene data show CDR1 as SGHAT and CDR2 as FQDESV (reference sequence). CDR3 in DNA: TGTGCCAGCAGTCTTGCGAGCTCCTACAATGAGCAGTTCTTC. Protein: CASSLASSYNEQFF. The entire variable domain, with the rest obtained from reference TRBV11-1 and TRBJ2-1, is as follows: EAEVAQSPRYKITEKSQAVAFWCDPISGHATLYWYRQILGQGPELLVQFQDESVVDDSQLPKDRFSAERLKGVDSTLKIQPAELGDSAMYLCASSLASSYNEQFFGPGTRLTVL.

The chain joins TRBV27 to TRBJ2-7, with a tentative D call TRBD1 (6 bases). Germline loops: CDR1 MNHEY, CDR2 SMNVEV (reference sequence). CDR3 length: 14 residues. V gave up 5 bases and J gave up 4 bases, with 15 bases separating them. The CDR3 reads CASSTAHRAYEQYF. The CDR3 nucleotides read TGTGCCAGCAGTACCGCGCACAGGGCGTACGAGCAGTACTTC.

In DNA, the CDR3 is TGTGCCAGCAGGACTAGCCGGGGTGGAGAGACCCAGTACTTC. Protein: CASRTSRGGETQYF. V gene TRBV6-6 combines with J gene TRBJ2-5, with 7 bases lining up with TRBD2. Trimming removed 6 bases from V and 4 bases from J; junction bases left unmatched: 8. The CDR3 length is 14 residues. Germline V gives CDR1 MNHNY, CDR2 SVGAGI (reference sequence).

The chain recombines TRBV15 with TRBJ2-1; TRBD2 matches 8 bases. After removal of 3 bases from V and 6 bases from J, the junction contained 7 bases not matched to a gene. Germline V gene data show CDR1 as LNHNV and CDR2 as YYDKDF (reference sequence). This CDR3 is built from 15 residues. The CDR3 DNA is TGTGCCACCAGCAGCCCGGGGGGGCCTGCCAATGAGCAGTTCTTC. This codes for CATSSPGGPANEQFF.

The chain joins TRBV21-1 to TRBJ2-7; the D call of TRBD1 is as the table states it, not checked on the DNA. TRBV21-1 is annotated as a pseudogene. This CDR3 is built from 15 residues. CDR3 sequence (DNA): TGTGCCAGCAGCAGGGGGGACAGGTCGACCTACGAGCAGTACTTC. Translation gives CASSRGDRSTYEQYF.

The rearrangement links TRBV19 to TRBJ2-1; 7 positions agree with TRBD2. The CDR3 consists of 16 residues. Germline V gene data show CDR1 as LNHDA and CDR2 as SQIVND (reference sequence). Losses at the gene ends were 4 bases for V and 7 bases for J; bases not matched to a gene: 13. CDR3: CASSNPGGRAGNEQFF. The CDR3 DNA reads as TGTGCCAGTAGTAACCCCGGAGGGAGGGCCGGAAATGAGCAGTTCTTC.

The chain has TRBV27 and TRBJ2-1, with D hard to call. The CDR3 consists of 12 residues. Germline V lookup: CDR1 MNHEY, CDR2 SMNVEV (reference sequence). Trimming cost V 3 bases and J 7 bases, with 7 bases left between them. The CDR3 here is CASSFTLNEQFF. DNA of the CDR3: TGTGCCAGCAGTTTCACTTTGAATGAGCAGTTCTTC.

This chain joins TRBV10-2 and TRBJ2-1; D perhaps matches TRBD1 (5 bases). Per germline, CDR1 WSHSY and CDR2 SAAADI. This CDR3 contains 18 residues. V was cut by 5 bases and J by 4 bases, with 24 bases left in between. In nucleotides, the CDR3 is TGCGCCAGCAGTATAGTCAAGACAGTAGAAGACCCTTACAATGAGCAGTTCTTC. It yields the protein CASSIVKTVEDPYNEQFF.

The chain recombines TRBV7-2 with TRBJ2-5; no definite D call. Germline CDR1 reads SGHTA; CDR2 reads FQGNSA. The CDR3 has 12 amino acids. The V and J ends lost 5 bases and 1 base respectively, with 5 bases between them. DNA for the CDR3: TGTGCCAGCAGCCGCAGCCAAGAGACCCAGTACTTC. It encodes CASSRSQETQYF.

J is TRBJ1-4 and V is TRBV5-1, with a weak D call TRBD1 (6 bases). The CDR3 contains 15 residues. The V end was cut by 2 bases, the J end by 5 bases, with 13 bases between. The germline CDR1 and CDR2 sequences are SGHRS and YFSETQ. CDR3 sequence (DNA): TGCGCCAGCAGCTTACAGGGACACGGGAATGAAAAACTGTTTTTT. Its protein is CASSLQGHGNEKLFF.

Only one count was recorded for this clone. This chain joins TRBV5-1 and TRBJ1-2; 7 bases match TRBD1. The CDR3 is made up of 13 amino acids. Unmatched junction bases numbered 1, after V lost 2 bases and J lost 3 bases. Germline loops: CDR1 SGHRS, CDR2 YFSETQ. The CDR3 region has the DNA TGCGCCAGCAGCTTTCAGGGGGACTATGGCTACACCTTC. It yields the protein CASSFQGDYGYTF. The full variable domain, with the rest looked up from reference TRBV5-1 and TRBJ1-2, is KAGVTQTPRYLIKTRGQQVTLSCSPISGHRSVSWYQQTPGQGLQFLFEYFSETQRNKGNFPGRFSGRQFSNSRSEMNVSTLELGDSALYLCASSFQGDYGYTFGSGTRLTVV.

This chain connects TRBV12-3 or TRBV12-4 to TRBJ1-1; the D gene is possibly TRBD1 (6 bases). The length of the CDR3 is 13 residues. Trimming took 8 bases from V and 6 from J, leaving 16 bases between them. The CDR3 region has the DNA TGTGCCAGCGGGAACAGGGACAACTCTGAAGCTTTCTTT. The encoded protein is CASGNRDNSEAFF.

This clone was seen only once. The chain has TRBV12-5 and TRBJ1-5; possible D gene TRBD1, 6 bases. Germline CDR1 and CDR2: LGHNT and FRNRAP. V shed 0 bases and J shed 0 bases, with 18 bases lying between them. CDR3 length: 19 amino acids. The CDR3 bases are TGTGCTAGTGGTTTGGTATTAGGGGGGGGTAAAGATAGCAATCAGCCCCAGCATTTT. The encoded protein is CASGLVLGGGKDSNQPQHF.

This chain's CDR3 is CAISERGQGNGYTF. CDR3 sequence (DNA): TGTGCCATCAGTGAGAGGGGACAGGGGAACGGCTACACCTTC. The gene calls are TRBV10-3 and TRBJ1-2, with TRBD1 matching over 10 bases. The CDR3 runs to 14 residues. V shed 2 bases and J 8 bases; nucleotides not matched to a gene: 5. Germline assignment: CDR1 ENHRY and CDR2 SYGVKD.

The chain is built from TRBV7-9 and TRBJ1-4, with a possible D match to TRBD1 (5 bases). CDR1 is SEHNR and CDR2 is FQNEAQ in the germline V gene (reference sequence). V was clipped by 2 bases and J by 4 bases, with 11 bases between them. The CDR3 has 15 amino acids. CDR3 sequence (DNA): TGTGCCAGCAGCTTATCAGGGCCATATAATGAAAAACTGTTTTTT. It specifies CASSLSGPYNEKLFF.

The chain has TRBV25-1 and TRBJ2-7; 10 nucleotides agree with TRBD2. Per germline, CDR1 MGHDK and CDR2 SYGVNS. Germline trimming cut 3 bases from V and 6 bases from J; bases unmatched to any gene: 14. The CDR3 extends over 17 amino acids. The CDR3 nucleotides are TGTGCCAGCAGTGACACTAGCGGGGCTTCTCCTCTTGGCGAGCAGTACTTC. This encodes CASSDTSGASPLGEQYF.

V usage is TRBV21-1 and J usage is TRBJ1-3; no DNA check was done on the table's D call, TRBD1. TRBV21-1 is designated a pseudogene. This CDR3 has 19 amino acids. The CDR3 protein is CASSKVGQGCTTSGNTIYF. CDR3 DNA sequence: TGTGCCAGCAGCAAAGTAGGTCAGGGGTGTACAACGTCTGGAAACACCATATATTTT.

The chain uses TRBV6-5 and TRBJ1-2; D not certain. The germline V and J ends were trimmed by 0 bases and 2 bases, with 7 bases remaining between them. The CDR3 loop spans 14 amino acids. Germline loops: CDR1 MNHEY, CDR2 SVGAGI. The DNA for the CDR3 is TGTGCCAGCAGTTACTCGTTCCAGAACTATGGCTACACCTTC. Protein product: CASSYSFQNYGYTF.

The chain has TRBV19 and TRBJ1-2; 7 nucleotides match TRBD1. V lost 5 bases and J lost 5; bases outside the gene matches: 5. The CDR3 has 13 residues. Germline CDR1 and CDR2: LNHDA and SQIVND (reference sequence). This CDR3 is CASSGTGEYGYTF. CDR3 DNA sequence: TGTGCCAGTAGTGGTACAGGGGAGTATGGCTACACCTTC.

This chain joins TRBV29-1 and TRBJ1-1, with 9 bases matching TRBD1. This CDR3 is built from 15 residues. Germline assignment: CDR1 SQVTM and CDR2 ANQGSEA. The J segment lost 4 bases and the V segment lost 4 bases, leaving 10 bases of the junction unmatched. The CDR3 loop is CSVVPPGQGSTEAFF. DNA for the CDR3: TGCAGCGTTGTCCCCCCAGGACAGGGGAGCACTGAAGCTTTCTTT. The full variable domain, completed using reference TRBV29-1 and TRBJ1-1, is SAVISQKPSRDICQRGTSLTIQCQVDSQVTMMFWYRQQPGQSLTLIATANQGSEATYESGFVIDKFPISRPNLTFSTLTVSNMSPEDSSIYLCSVVPPGQGSTEAFFGQGTRLTVV.

This CDR3 is CASSALGGQGSEAFF. CDR3 bases: TGTGCCAGCAGTGCCCTAGGGGGACAGGGGTCTGAAGCTTTCTTT. The V and J genes are TRBV2 and TRBJ1-1; 10 positions match TRBD1. In germline, CDR1 is SNHLY, CDR2 FYNNEI. The CDR3 is 15 residues long. With 4 bases clipped from V and 6 bases from J, the junction kept 8 bases outside the gene matches. Full variable domain (rest looked up from reference TRBV2 and TRBJ1-1): EPEVTQTPSHQVTQMGQEVILRCVPISNHLYFYWYRQILGQKVEFLVSFYNNEISEKSEIFDDQFSVERPDGSNFTLKIRSTKLEDSAMYFCASSALGGQGSEAFFGQGTRLTVV.

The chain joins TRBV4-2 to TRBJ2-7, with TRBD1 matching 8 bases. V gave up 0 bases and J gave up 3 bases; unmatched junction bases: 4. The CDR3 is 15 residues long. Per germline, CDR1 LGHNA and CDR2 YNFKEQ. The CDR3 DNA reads TGTGCCAGCAGCCAAGAGGGACAGGCGAGCTACGAGCAGTACTTC. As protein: CASSQEGQASYEQYF.

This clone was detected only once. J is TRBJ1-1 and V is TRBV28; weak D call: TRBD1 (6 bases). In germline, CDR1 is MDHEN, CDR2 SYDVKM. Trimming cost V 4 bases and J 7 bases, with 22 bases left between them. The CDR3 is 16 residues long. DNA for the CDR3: TGTGCCAGCAGTTCGCCCTCCGGGACACCGAGCAGTGAAGCTTTCTTT. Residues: CASSSPSGTPSSEAFF.

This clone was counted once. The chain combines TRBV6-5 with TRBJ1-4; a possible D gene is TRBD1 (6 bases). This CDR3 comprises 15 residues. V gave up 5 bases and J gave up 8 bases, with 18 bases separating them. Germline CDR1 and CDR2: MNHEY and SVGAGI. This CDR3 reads CASSTSQGGWEKLFF. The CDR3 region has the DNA TGTGCCAGCAGTACCTCACAGGGTGGGTGGGAAAAACTGTTTTTT.